The rows below give T cell receptor beta chains drawn from one sample of a study of human T cells and chemical hapten exposure. Each CDR3 protein gets one entry after TCRdb re-called the RACE reads with MiXCR. The table shows fewer than 45,000 distinct CDR3 sequences, with about 12% occurring only once. This material consisted of whole blood, taken in connection with sensitization to the hapten diphenylcyclopropenone (DPC). The origin of the receptors is a woman between 35 and 50 years old with alopecia areata. Some clones in this sample may be carry-over from other donors' samples. Each CDR3 is given with its conserved first and last residue. The order of the fields is clone size, J gene, V gene, D gene, CDR3 DNA, CDR3 protein. The D gene is left open where the match is weak. Expanded clones get a size class; other rows say once, few or many, or leave the size out.

clone size: few
J gene: TRBJ2-5
V gene: TRBV28
D gene: NA
CDR3 DNA: TGTGCCAGCAGTTTATTAAGACGAGGGACCCAAGAGACCCAGTACTTC
CDR3 protein: CASSLLRRGTQETQYF

clone size: NA
J gene: TRBJ1-2
V gene: TRBV18
D gene: TRBD1
CDR3 DNA: TGTGCCAGCTCACCAGGGACAGAGCTTTATGGCTACACCTTC
CDR3 protein: CASSPGTELYGYTF

clone size: many
J gene: TRBJ1-6
V gene: TRBV27
D gene: NA
CDR3 DNA: TGTGCCAGCGGGTCGGCGGGAAGCTCCTATAATTCACCCCTCCACTTT
CDR3 protein: CASGSAGSSYNSPLHF

clone size: many
J gene: TRBJ2-5
V gene: TRBV7-9
D gene: NA
CDR3 DNA: TGTGCCAGCAGTCTCGGACGGCAGACCCAGTACTTC
CDR3 protein: CASSLGRQTQYF

clone size: many
J gene: TRBJ1-2
V gene: TRBV7-8
D gene: NA
CDR3 DNA: TGTGCCAGCAGCTTAGACTTGCAGGGGTCGGGTGGCTACACCTTC
CDR3 protein: CASSLDLQGSGGYTF

clone size: NA
J gene: TRBJ1-2
V gene: TRBV28
D gene: TRBD1
CDR3 DNA: TGTGCCAGCAGTTCCGGACAGGGCGATGGCTACACCTTC
CDR3 protein: CASSSGQGDGYTF

clone size: many
J gene: TRBJ2-6
V gene: TRBV11-2
D gene: NA
CDR3 DNA: TGTGCCAGCAGCTTAGATACGGGGAGTGGGGCCAACGTCCTGACTTTC
CDR3 protein: CASSLDTGSGANVLTF

clone size: many
J gene: TRBJ2-5
V gene: TRBV7-2
D gene: NA
CDR3 DNA: TGTGCCAGCAGCCCACCCCACTGGCCCCGGTGGCAGACCCAGTACTTC
CDR3 protein: CASSPPHWPRWQTQYF

clone size: many
J gene: TRBJ2-1
V gene: TRBV6-2/TRBV6-3
D gene: NA
CDR3 DNA: TGTGCCAGCAGATTCTCCGGGGGTACGGGTGAGCAGTTCTTC
CDR3 protein: CASRFSGGTGEQFF

clone size: many
J gene: TRBJ2-1
V gene: TRBV4-1
D gene: NA
CDR3 DNA: TGCGCCAGCAGCCAAGGGGCCACGCTGGTCGTCAATGAGCAGTTCTTC
CDR3 protein: CASSQGATLVVNEQFF

clone size: medium-sized
J gene: TRBJ1-5
V gene: TRBV18
D gene: NA
CDR3 DNA: TGTGCCAGCTCCCTGGGACAAAATAGCAATCAGCCCCAGCATTTT
CDR3 protein: CASSLGQNSNQPQHF

clone size: NA
J gene: TRBJ2-1
V gene: TRBV2
D gene: NA
CDR3 DNA: TGTGCCAGCAGTGAAGACCTCGCTTATGACCAGTTCTTC
CDR3 protein: CASSEDLAYDQFF

clone size: NA
J gene: TRBJ1-2
V gene: TRBV4-3
D gene: NA
CDR3 DNA: TGCGCCAGCAGCCAAGATCGTGGCCCGTATGGCTACACCTTC
CDR3 protein: CASSQDRGPYGYTF

clone size: many
J gene: TRBJ1-4
V gene: TRBV10-2
D gene: NA
CDR3 DNA: TGCGCCAGCAGTGATAGGGGGGCGGCAAAACTGTTTTTT
CDR3 protein: CASSDRGAAKLFF

clone size: few
J gene: TRBJ2-6
V gene: TRBV20-1
D gene: NA
CDR3 DNA: TGCAGTGCGGCTGGGGCCAACGTCCTGACTTTC
CDR3 protein: CSAAGANVLTF

clone size: NA
J gene: TRBJ1-1
V gene: TRBV29-1
D gene: NA
CDR3 DNA: TGCAGCGTCCAGGGGCGGCTCCCTCCCGAAAGGGAAGCTTTCTTT
CDR3 protein: CSVQGRLPPEREAFF